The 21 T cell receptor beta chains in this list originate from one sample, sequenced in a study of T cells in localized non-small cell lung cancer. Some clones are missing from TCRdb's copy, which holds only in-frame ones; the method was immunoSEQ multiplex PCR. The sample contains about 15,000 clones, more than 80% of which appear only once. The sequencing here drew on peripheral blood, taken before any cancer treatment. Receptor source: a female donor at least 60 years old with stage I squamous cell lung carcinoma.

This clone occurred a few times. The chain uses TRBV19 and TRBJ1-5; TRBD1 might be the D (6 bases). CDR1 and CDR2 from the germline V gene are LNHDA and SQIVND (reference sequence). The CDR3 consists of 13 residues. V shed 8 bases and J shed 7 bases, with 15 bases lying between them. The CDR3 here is CASCRQVGQPQHF. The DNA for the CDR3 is TGTGCCAGTTGTAGACAGGTGGGACAGCCCCAGCATTTT.

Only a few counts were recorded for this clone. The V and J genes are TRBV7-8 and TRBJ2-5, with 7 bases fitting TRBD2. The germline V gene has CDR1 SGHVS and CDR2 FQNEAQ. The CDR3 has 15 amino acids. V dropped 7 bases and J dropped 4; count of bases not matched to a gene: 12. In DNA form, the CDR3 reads TGTGCCAGCAAGACGGACGCGGGAGCGGGAGAGACCCAGTACTTC. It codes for CASKTDAGAGETQYF.

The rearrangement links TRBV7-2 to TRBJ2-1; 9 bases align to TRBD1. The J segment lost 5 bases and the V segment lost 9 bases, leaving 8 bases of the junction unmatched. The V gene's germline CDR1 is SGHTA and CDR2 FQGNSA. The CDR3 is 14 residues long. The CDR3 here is CASFRDRVNNEQFF. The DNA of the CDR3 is TGTGCCAGTTTCCGGGACAGGGTGAACAATGAGCAGTTCTTC.

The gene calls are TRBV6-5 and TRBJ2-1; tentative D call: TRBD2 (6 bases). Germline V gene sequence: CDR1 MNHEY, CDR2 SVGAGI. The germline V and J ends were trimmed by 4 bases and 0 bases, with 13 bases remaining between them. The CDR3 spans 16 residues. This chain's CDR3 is CASSLADPFSYNEQFF. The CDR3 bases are TGTGCCAGCAGTTTAGCGGACCCTTTCTCCTACAATGAGCAGTTCTTC.

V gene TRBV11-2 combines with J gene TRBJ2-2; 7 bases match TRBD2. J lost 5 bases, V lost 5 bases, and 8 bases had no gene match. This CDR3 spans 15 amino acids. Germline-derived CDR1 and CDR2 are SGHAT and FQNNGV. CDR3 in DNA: TGTGCCAGCAGCGGTCGGGCGGGGGTAACCGGGGAGCTGTTTTTT. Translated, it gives CASSGRAGVTGELFF.

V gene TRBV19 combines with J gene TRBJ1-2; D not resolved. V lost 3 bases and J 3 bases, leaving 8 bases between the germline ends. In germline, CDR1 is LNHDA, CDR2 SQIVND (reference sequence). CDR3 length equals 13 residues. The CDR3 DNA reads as TGTGCCAGTAGTATGGGTCAGTACTATGGCTACACCTTC. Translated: CASSMGQYYGYTF. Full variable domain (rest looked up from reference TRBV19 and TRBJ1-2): DGGITQSPKYLFRKEGQNVTLSCEQNLNHDAMYWYRQDPGQGLRLIYYSQIVNDFQKGDIAEGYSVSREKKESFPLTVTSAQKNPTAFYLCASSMGQYYGYTFGSGTRLTVV.

CDR3 protein: CATRAEYNEQFF. The CDR3 DNA follows: TGCGCCACCAGGGCAGAGTACAATGAGCAGTTCTTC. The gene calls are TRBV5-1 and TRBJ2-1, with D perhaps TRBD1 (5 bases). The CDR3 is 12 amino acids. V lost 9 bases and J lost 4, with 11 bases in between. Germline CDR1 SGHRS, CDR2 YFSETQ.

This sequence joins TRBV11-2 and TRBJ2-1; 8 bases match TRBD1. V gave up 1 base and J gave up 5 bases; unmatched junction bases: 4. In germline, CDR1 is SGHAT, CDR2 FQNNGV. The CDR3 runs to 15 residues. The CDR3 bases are TGTGCCAGCAGCTTAGGGCTCAGGGGGCACAATGAGCAGTTCTTC. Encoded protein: CASSLGLRGHNEQFF.

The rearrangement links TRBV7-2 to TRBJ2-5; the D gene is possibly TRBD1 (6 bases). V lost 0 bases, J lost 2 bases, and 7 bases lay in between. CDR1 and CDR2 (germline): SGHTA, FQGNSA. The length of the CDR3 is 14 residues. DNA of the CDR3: TGTGCCAGCAGCTTAGCGGGACATCAAGAGACCCAGTACTTC. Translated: CASSLAGHQETQYF.

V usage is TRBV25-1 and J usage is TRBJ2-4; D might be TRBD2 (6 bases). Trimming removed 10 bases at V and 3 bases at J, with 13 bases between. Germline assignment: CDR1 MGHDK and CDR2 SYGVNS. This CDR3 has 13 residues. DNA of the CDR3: TGTGCCACGCGGGGTATCGGCAAAAACATTCAGTACTTC. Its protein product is CATRGIGKNIQYF.

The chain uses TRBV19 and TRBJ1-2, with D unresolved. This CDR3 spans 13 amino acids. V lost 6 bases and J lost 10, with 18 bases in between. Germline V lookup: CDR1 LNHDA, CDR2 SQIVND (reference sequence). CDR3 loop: CASSILSSFDYTF. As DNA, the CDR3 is TGTGCCAGTAGCATATTGAGTTCGTTTGACTACACCTTC.

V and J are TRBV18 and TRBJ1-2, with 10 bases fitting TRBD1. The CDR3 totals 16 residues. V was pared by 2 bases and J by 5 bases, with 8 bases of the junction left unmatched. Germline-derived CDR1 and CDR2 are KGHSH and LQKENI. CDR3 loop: CASSPTRQGARYGYTF. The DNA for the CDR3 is TGTGCCAGCTCACCAACCAGACAGGGGGCGAGGTATGGCTACACCTTC. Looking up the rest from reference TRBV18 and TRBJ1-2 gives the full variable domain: NAGVMQNPRHLVRRRGQEARLRCSPMKGHSHVYWYRQLPEEGLKFMVYLQKENIIDESGMPKERFSAEFPKEGPSILRIQQVVRGDSAAYFCASSPTRQGARYGYTFGSGTRLTVV.

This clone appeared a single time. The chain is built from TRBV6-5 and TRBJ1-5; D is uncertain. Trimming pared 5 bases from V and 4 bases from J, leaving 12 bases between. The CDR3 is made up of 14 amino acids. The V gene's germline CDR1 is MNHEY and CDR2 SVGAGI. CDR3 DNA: TGTGCCAGCAGTGAAGTGGGGTTTAATCAGCCCCAGCATTTT. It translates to CASSEVGFNQPQHF.

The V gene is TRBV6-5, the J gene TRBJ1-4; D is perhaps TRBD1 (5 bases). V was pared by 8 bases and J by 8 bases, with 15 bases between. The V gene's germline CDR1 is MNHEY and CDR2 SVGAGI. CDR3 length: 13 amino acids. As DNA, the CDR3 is TGTGCCAGCTCTCCCGGGACCCAAGAAAAACTGTTTTTT. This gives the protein CASSPGTQEKLFF.

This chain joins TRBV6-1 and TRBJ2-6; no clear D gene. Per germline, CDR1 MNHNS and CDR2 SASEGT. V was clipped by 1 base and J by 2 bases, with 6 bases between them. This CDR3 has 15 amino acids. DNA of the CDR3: TGTGCCAGCAGTGAAGGGTGGGCTGGGGCCAACGTCCTGACTTTC. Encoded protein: CASSEGWAGANVLTF.

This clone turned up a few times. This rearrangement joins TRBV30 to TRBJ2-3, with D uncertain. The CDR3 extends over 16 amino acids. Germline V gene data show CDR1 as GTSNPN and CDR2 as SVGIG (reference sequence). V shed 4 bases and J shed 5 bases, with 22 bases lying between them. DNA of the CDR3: TGTGCCTGGACGGTCCTAGGCGGACGAGAAGGAGATACGCAGTATTTT. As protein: CAWTVLGGREGDTQYF.

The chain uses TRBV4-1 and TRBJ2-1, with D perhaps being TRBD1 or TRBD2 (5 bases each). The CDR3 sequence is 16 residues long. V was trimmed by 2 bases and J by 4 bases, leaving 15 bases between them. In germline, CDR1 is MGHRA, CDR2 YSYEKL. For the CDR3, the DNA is TGCGCCAGCAGCCAACTGGAAACGGGGCCTTACAATGAGCAGTTCTTC. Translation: CASSQLETGPYNEQFF.

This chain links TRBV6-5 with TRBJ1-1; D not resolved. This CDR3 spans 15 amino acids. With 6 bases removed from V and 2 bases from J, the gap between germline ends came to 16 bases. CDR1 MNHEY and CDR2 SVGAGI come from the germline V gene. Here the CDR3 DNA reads TGTGCCAGCAGGTACGGCAGCACCTTCAACACTGAAGCTTTCTTT. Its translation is CASRYGSTFNTEAFF.

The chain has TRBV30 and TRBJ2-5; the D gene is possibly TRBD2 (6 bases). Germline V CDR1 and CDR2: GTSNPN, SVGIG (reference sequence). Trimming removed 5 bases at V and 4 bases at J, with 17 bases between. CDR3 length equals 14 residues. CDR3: CAWQQTGTLETQYF. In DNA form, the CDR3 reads TGTGCCTGGCAACAGACCGGGACTTTAGAGACCCAGTACTTC.

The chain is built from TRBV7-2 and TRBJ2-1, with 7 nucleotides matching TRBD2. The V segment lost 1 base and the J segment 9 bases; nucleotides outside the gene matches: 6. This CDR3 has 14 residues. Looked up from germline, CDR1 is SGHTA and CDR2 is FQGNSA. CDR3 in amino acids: CASSLDRSGLEQFF. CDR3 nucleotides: TGTGCCAGCAGCTTAGACCGTAGCGGGCTTGAGCAGTTCTTC. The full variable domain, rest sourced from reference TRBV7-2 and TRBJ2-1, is GAGVSQSPSNKVTEKGKDVELRCDPISGHTALYWYRQSLGQGLEFLIYFQGNSAPDKSGLPSDRFSAERTGGSVSTLTIQRTQQEDSAVYLCASSLDRSGLEQFFGPGTRLTVL.

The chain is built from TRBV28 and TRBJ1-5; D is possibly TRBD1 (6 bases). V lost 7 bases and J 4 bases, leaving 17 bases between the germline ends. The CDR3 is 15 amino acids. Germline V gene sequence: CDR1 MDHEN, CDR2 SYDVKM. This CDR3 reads CASTTGGALNQPQHF. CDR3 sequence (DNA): TGTGCCAGCACCACTGGGGGGGCATTGAATCAGCCCCAGCATTTT.